This TCR beta chain was found in a study of shared T cell receptors in the human thymus. CDR3 length: 17 amino acids. V gave up 0 bases and J gave up 8 bases; unmatched junction bases: 13. Looked up from germline, CDR1 is LNHNV and CDR2 is YYDKDF (reference sequence). Clones were read by immunoSEQ multiplex PCR, and TCRdb kept only the in-frame ones, dropping some. The repertoire includes approximately 760,000 clones, 80% to 90% of them detected once, and about 0.011% sits in the top ten. The same sample was also used in a study of human thymus T cells. That source reports: Thymic and blood repertoires appeared to display a bias in their usage of V and J genes.

The sequenced sample was thymocytes. The clonotype was recovered from a girl under two years old with a congenital heart defect. The chain recombines TRBV15 with TRBJ1-2, with TRBD1 matching 9 bases. CDR3 amino acids: CATSRDWGGQGGPGYTF. CDR3 DNA: TGTGCCACCAGCAGAGATTGGGGGGGACAGGGAGGTCCCGGCTACACCTTC.